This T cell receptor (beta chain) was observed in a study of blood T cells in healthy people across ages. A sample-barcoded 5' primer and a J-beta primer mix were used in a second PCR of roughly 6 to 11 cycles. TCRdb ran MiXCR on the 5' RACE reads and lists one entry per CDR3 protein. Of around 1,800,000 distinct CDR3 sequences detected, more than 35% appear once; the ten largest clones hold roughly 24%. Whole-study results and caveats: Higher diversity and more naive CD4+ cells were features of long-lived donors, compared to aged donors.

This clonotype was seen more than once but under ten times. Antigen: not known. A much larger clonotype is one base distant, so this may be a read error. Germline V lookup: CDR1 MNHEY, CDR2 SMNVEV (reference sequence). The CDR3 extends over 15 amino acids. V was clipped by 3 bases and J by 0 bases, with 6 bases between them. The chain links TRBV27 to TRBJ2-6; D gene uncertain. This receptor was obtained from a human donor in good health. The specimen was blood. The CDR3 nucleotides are TGTGCCAGCAGTTTCACAGTCTCTGGGGCCAACGTCCTGACTTTC. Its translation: CASSFTVSGANVLTF.